A few counts support the clone carrying this TCR beta chain. The data stem from a study of beta chain features in type 1 diabetes. Donors underwent one heparinised blood draw, 100 to 150 mL on average. What was sequenced were expressed TCRB transcripts, since all of the isolated RNA had been reverse transcribed. The repertoire was sequenced with immunoSEQ multiplex PCR; TCRdb's copy has only in-frame clones and lacks some. The repertoire holds hundreds of thousands of clones, with about 14% as singletons. This CDR3 is 14 amino acids long. Per the germline V gene, CDR1 is SGHTA and CDR2 is FQGNSA. V gave up 3 bases and J gave up 5 bases; unmatched junction bases: 5.

The receptor's source is a man aged 18 to 30 in good health. Source material: naive CD4+ T cells from blood. The J gene is TRBJ2-5, the V gene TRBV7-2, with 8 bases matching TRBD2. This CDR3 is CASSFGSGGETQYF. CDR3 sequence (DNA): TGTGCCAGCAGCTTCGGGTCGGGAGGGGAGACCCAGTACTTC.